The rows below give T cell receptor beta chains drawn from one sample of a study of circulating tumor DNA in untreated peripheral T-cell lymphoma. Using immunoSEQ multiplex PCR, the repertoire was profiled, and TCRdb retains in-frame clones only, with some absent. The table has about 10,000 clones, about 75% seen once. The sample taken for sequencing was tumor tissue. The source of these receptors is a human donor with peripheral T-cell lymphoma. The CDR3 runs from the conserved cysteine through the conserved F or W. The D gene is left open where the match is weak. The size of a clone is reported for some rows only, either as once, few or many, or as a class for expanded clones.

D gene	V gene	clone size	J gene	CDR3 DNA	CDR3 protein
.	TRBV18	.	TRBJ1-5	TGTGCCAGCTCACAGGGGAGCAATCAGCCCCAGCATTTT	CASSQGSNQPQHF
TRBD1	TRBV18	.	TRBJ2-2	TGTGCCAGTTCACCTCAGGGGGCCGTTACCGGGGAGCTGTTTTTT	CASSPQGAVTGELFF
.	TRBV6-8	.	TRBJ1-1	TGTGCCAGCAGTTCCCGAACACTCACGAACACTGAAGCTTTCTTT	CASSSRTLTNTEAFF
.	TRBV2	.	TRBJ2-5	TGTGCCAGCAAACCCACTCAAGAGACCCAGTACTTC	CASKPTQETQYF
.	TRBV6-8	few	TRBJ1-3	TGTGCCAGCCTGTTTTGGCGTGAATCTGGAAACACCATATATTTT	CASLFWRESGNTIYF
.	TRBV7-5	.	TRBJ2-1	TGTGCCAGCAGCTTGGGAGCGGGGGGGCTTAATGAGCAGTTCTTC	CASSLGAGGLNEQFF
.	TRBV18	.	TRBJ2-7	TGTGCCAGCTCACCTCCCCCGAGCGCCCAATCCAACGAGCAGTACTTC	CASSPPPSAQSNEQYF
.	TRBV6-8	.	TRBJ1-1	TGTGCCAGCAGTGAGGGGGTGAACACTGAAGCTTTCTTT	CASSEGVNTEAFF
.	TRBV1	.	TRBJ2-1	TGCGCCAGCAGCCAAGAGGCGAGAGGGGGGGGCCGCTCCTACAATGAGCAGTTCTTC	CASSQEARGGGRSYNEQFF
.	TRBV5-1	.	TRBJ2-5	TGCGCCAGCAGCTTAGGGACCGTACAAGAGACCCAGTACTTC	CASSLGTVQETQYF
.	TRBV7-6	.	TRBJ2-6	TGTGCCAGCAGCTTAGGCCTTACCTCTGGGGCCAACGTCCTGACTTTC	CASSLGLTSGANVLTF
.	TRBV19	.	TRBJ1-1	TGTGCCAGTAGTATAGGGACAGCGAATGAAGCTTTCTTT	CASSIGTANEAFF
TRBD1	TRBV6-8	once	TRBJ1-2	TGTGCCAGCACCTTGACCCGGGACAGCCCTTATGGCTACACCTTC	CASTLTRDSPYGYTF
TRBD2	TRBV19	few	TRBJ2-2	TGTGCCAGTACTTGGGGCGGGGGAGTCGGGGAGCTGTTTTTT	CASTWGGGVGELFF
.	TRBV30	.	TRBJ1-1	TGTGCCTGGAGTGTACCCATGAACACTGAAGCTTTCTTT	CAWSVPMNTEAFF